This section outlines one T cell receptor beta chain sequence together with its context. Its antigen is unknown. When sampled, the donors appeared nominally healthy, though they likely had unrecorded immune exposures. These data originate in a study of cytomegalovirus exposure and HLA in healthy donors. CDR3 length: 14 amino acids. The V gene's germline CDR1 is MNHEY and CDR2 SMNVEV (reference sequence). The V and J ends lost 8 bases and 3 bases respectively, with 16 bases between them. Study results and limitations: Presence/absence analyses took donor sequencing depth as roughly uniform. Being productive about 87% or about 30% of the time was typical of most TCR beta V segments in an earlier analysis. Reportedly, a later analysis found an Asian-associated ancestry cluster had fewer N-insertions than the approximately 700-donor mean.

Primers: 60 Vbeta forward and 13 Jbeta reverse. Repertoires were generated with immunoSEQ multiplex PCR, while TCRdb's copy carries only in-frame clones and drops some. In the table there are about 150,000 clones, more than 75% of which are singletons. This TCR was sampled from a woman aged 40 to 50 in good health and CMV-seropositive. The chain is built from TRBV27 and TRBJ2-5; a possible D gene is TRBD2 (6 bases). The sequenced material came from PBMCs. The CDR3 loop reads CASGGAGGEETQYF. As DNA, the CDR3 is TGTGCCAGCGGAGGGGCGGGCGGCGAAGAGACCCAGTACTTC.